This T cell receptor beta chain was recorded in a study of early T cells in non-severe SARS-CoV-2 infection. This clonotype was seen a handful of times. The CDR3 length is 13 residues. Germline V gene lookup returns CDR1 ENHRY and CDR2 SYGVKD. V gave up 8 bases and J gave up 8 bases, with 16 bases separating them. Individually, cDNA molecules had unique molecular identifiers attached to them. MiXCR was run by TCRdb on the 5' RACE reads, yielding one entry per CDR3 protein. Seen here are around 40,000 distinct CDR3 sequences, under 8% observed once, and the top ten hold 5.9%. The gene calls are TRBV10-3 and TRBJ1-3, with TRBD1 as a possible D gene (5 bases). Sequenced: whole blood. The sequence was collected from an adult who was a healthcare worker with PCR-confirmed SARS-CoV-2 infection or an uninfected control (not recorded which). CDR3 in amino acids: CAIGGRAGDTIYF. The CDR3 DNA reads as TGTGCCATCGGGGGTAGGGCCGGCGACACCATATATTTT.